The 11 T cell receptor beta chains listed next were all sequenced from one sample in a study of response to subunit inactivated influenza vaccine. From the RT-PCR reads, TCRdb called clonotypes with MiXCR, one entry per CDR3 protein. The sample has approximately 310,000 distinct CDR3 sequences, just over 20% seen once. Sample: PBMCs from blood, taken about 19 months after vaccination. The receptors derive from a man aged 45 to 70 who received an inactivated influenza vaccine.

This sequence joins TRBV6-1 and TRBJ2-3, with 8 positions matching TRBD2. Germline V gene sequence: CDR1 MNHNS, CDR2 SASEGT. The CDR3 length is 15 residues. V was pared by 4 bases and J by 1 base, with 4 bases of the junction left unmatched. This chain's CDR3 is CASSAPTSGTDTQYF. CDR3 in DNA: TGTGCCAGCAGTGCACCGACTAGCGGCACAGATACGCAGTATTTT.

This clonotype has only a few counts. The rearrangement joins TRBV19 to TRBJ1-5; the match to TRBD1 covers 8 bases. CDR1 LNHDA and CDR2 SQIVND come from the germline V gene (reference sequence). This CDR3 comprises 14 residues. V was clipped by 4 bases and J by 7 bases; unmatched bases: 6. In nucleotides, the CDR3 is TGTGCCAGTAGTACCCGACAGGGGATCCAGCCCCAGCATTTT. It encodes CASSTRQGIQPQHF.

This clonotype has more than one count but fewer than ten. This chain links TRBV12-3 or TRBV12-4 with TRBJ2-1; TRBD2 matches at 10 bases. CDR3 size: 14 residues. Trimming cost V 6 bases and J 4 bases; bases outside gene matches: 3. For the CDR3, the DNA is TGTGCCAGCAGAGGACTAGCGGCTTACAATGAGCAGTTCTTC. Protein product: CASRGLAAYNEQFF.

The chain is built from TRBV28 and TRBJ2-1, with 7 bases lining up with TRBD2. This CDR3 has 16 amino acids. Unmatched junction bases numbered 13, after V lost 5 bases and J lost 6 bases. Germline V gene data show CDR1 as MDHEN and CDR2 as SYDVKM. The CDR3 nucleotides are TGTGCCAGCAGTCCCCCCGGACTAGTCGGCCGCAATGAGCAGTTCTTC. Protein sequence: CASSPPGLVGRNEQFF.

The genes are TRBV10-3 and TRBJ2-7, with 8 bases matching TRBD2. V trimming: 10 bases; J trimming: 3 bases; junction bases outside the gene matches: 11. The CDR3 extends over 14 amino acids. The V gene's germline CDR1 is ENHRY and CDR2 SYGVKD. The DNA for the CDR3 is TGTGCCACCAGGAAACTAGCGGATCTCTACGAGCAGTACTTC. Its translation is CATRKLADLYEQYF.

This clonotype was found many times. The chain uses TRBV18 and TRBJ1-2; a possible D gene is TRBD1 (6 bases). Per germline, CDR1 KGHSH and CDR2 LQKENI. V shed 3 bases and J shed 1 base, with 9 bases lying between them. The length of the CDR3 is 14 residues. DNA of the CDR3: TGTGCCAGCTCACCCGGACAGTTTAACTATGGCTACACCTTC. Translation gives CASSPGQFNYGYTF.

V gene TRBV6-2 or TRBV6-3 combines with J gene TRBJ2-2, with D perhaps matching TRBD2 (5 bases). The CDR3 has 15 residues. Trimming shortened V by 2 bases and J by 4 bases, and 11 bases separated the two germline ends. Germline loops: CDR1 MNHEY, CDR2 SVGEGT. This CDR3 is CASSYEGMGTGELFF. For the CDR3, the DNA is TGTGCCAGCAGTTACGAGGGTATGGGCACCGGGGAGCTGTTTTTT.

The CDR3 DNA sequence: TGTGCCAGCAGCTTAGGGAGTCTAGCGGCTTTCCAAGAGACCCAGTACTTC. Amino acids: CASSLGSLAAFQETQYF. The V gene is TRBV7-9, the J gene TRBJ2-5; 7 bases match TRBD2. Germline CDR1 SEHNR, CDR2 FQNEAQ (reference sequence). The CDR3 loop spans 17 amino acids. V was clipped by 1 base and J by 1 base; unmatched bases: 9.

The chain couples TRBV20-1 to TRBJ1-5; maybe TRBD1 (5 bases). The CDR3 length is 15 residues. Germline V lookup: CDR1 DFQATT, CDR2 SNEGSKA (reference sequence). The V gene lost 2 bases and the J gene lost 6 bases, with 17 bases spanning the gap. CDR3 residues: CSARREGVMIQPQHF. For the CDR3, the DNA is TGCAGTGCTAGACGAGAAGGGGTGATGATTCAGCCCCAGCATTTT.

The chain carries TRBV10-2 and TRBJ2-2, with D unclear. This CDR3 spans 17 amino acids. Germline CDR1 reads WSHSY; CDR2 reads SAAADI. Deletions cut 5 bases from V and 6 bases from J, with 22 bases between. The chain's CDR3 is CASSPSSLGAFSGELFF. CDR3 coding DNA: TGCGCCAGCAGTCCCTCCTCCCTTGGAGCGTTCTCCGGGGAGCTGTTTTTT.

This clonotype was observed a few times. J is TRBJ1-1 and V is TRBV5-1, with 7 nucleotides matching TRBD1. The germline gives CDR1 SGHRS, CDR2 YFSETQ. V shed 4 bases and J 3 bases; nucleotides not matched to a gene: 12. CDR3 length: 16 amino acids. This CDR3 reads CASSLEGNRGHTEAFF. The CDR3, as DNA: TGCGCCAGCAGCCTGGAAGGAAACAGGGGTCACACTGAAGCTTTCTTT.